Given below is one TCR beta chain in context. Its antigen is not known. The repertoire was sequenced with immunoSEQ multiplex PCR; TCRdb's copy has only in-frame clones and lacks some. The sample carries some 77,000 clones, roughly 86% recorded once. This entry is derived from a study of OX40 agonist ivuxolimab in advanced cancers. Study-level background: The patients got ivuxolimab, which is an agonistic anti-OX40 (CD134) antibody. Study findings and constraints: Expanded peripheral T cells had an undetermined antigen specificity. At 0.1 to 3.0 mg/kg and by week 6, clonal expansion occurred in CD4+ and CD8+ blood T cells.

This CDR3 comprises 12 residues. Germline V gene sequence: CDR1 MNHNY, CDR2 SVGAGI (reference sequence). The V gene lost 7 bases and the J gene lost 4 bases, with 10 bases spanning the gap. This specimen was CD4+ or CD8+ T cells sorted from blood, taken in a trial of the OX40 agonist ivuxolimab. The clonotype comes from an adult with an advanced solid tumor such as melanoma, head and neck, liver or kidney cancer. The rearrangement uses TRBV6-6 and TRBJ1-1; no clear D gene. Here the CDR3 DNA reads TGTGCCAGCATCGGAGTTAGCACTGAAGCTTTCTTT. As protein: CASIGVSTEAFF.